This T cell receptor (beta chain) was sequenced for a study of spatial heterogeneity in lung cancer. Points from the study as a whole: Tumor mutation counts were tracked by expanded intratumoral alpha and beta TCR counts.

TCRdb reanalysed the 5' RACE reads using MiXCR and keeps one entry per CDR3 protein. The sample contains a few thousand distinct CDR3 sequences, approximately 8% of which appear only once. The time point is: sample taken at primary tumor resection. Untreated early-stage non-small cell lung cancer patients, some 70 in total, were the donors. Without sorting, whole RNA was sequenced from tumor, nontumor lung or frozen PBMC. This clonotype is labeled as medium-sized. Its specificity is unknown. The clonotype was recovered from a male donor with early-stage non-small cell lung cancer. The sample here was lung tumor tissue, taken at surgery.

The CDR3 region has the DNA TGTGCCAGCTCACCACACTCCTACAATGAGCAGTTCTTC. Translation: CASSPHSYNEQFF. The J gene is TRBJ2-1, the V gene TRBV18; D gene uncertain. V was cut by 1 base and J by 0 bases, with 1 base left in between. The CDR3 has 13 residues. Germline lookup yields CDR1 KGHSH and CDR2 LQKENI.